Following are 15 T cell receptor beta chains from one sample sequenced in a study of blood T cell repertoires in COVID-19. Assay: immunoSEQ multiplex PCR; the TCRdb copy retains only in-frame clones and omits some. The sample consists of more than 70,000 clones, 88% of them appearing once. Sequencing used peripheral blood. These receptors all come from a man in his forties or fifties with active COVID-19.

The chain recombines TRBV30 with TRBJ2-1; 13 bases are shared with TRBD2. Germline lookup yields CDR1 GTSNPN and CDR2 SVGIG (reference sequence). J was trimmed by 8 bases and V by 3 bases; bases with no gene match: 1. CDR3 size: 13 residues. CDR3 protein: CAWRLAGGDEQFF. CDR3 DNA sequence: TGTGCCTGGAGACTAGCGGGGGGGGATGAGCAGTTCTTC. The variable domain in full, with the rest retrieved from reference TRBV30 and TRBJ2-1, is SQTIHQWPATLVQPVGSPLSLECTVEGTSNPNLYWYRQAAGRGLQLLFYSVGIGQISSEVPQNLSASRPQDRQFILSSKKLLLSDSGFYLCAWRLAGGDEQFFGPGTRLTVL.

This clone occurred once. The rearrangement joins TRBV7-8 to TRBJ1-2, with TRBD1 matching over 8 bases. This CDR3 is 13 amino acids long. Trimming cost V 5 bases and J 8 bases; bases outside gene matches: 7. Per germline, CDR1 SGHVS and CDR2 FQNEAQ. The CDR3 protein is CASSRGQGYGYTF. The CDR3 DNA follows: TGTGCCAGCAGCCGAGGACAGGGCTACGGCTACACCTTC.

This chain links TRBV6-2 or TRBV6-3 with TRBJ2-3; 9 nucleotides match TRBD1. The CDR3 totals 16 residues. Germline V CDR1 and CDR2: MNHEY, SVGEGT. The J segment lost 8 bases and the V segment lost 2 bases, leaving 11 bases of the junction unmatched. This CDR3 is CASSYLGQGSFGTQYF. The DNA for the CDR3 is TGTGCCAGCAGTTACCTGGGACAGGGTAGTTTCGGTACGCAGTATTTT.

The CDR3 nucleotides are TGCGCCAGCAGCCACGGGACAGGGACGCAGTATTTT. This sequence encodes CASSHGTGTQYF. The chain couples TRBV5-1 to TRBJ2-3; 9 nucleotides line up with TRBD1. The CDR3 length is 12 residues. CDR1 is SGHRS and CDR2 is YFSETQ in the germline V gene. Trimming cost V 4 bases and J 9 bases; bases outside gene matches: 3. Full variable domain (missing parts from reference TRBV5-1 and TRBJ2-3): KAGVTQTPRYLIKTRGQQVTLSCSPISGHRSVSWYQQTPGQGLQFLFEYFSETQRNKGNFPGRFSGRQFSNSRSEMNVSTLELGDSALYLCASSHGTGTQYFGPGTRLTVL.

The chain employs TRBV2 and TRBJ2-1; possible D gene TRBD2, 5 bases. CDR1 SNHLY and CDR2 FYNNEI come from the germline V gene. With 4 bases removed from V and 0 bases from J, the gap between germline ends came to 16 bases. The CDR3 extends over 17 amino acids. CDR3 amino acids: CASSGVAGLSSYNEQFF. CDR3 nucleotides: TGTGCCAGCAGTGGCGTTGCGGGCCTGAGCTCCTACAATGAGCAGTTCTTC.

The chain is built from TRBV5-1 and TRBJ2-3, with 10 bases that match TRBD2. Germline CDR1 SGHRS, CDR2 YFSETQ. CDR3 length: 16 residues. Trimming took 1 base from V and 4 from J; bases not matched to a gene: 6. The CDR3 DNA follows: TGCGCCAGCAGCTTGAGTCTAGCGGGAGTTTCAGATACGCAGTATTTT. Protein: CASSLSLAGVSDTQYF.

V is TRBV2 and J is TRBJ1-5; the match to TRBD1 covers 9 bases. Germline CDR1 is SNHLY and CDR2 is FYNNEI. V gave up 4 bases and J gave up 1 base; unmatched junction bases: 2. This CDR3 comprises 15 residues. CDR3 nucleotide sequence: TGTGCCAGCAGTGGACAGGGGGGCAGCAATCAGCCCCAGCATTTT. Translated: CASSGQGGSNQPQHF.

The chain couples TRBV28 to TRBJ1-5; D may be TRBD1 (6 bases). Trimming pared 5 bases from V and 0 bases from J, leaving 17 bases between. CDR3 length equals 17 residues. Germline V gene lookup returns CDR1 MDHEN and CDR2 SYDVKM. The CDR3 region is CASSPGAGASSNQPQHF. DNA of the CDR3: TGTGCCAGCAGTCCCGGGGCGGGGGCTTCTAGCAATCAGCCCCAGCATTTT.

The chain combines TRBV4-3 with TRBJ2-7; 8 nucleotides line up with TRBD1. This CDR3 has 13 amino acids. Trimming at V came to 0 bases and at J to 6 bases, leaving 1 base not matched to a gene. The germline V gene encodes CDR1 LGHNA and CDR2 YSLEER. Here the CDR3 DNA reads TGCGCCAGCAGCCAAGAAACAGGGGGCGAGCAGTACTTC. This sequence encodes CASSQETGGEQYF.

The V call is TRBV2, the J call TRBJ1-2; 10 bases are a match to TRBD1. Germline V CDR1 and CDR2: SNHLY, FYNNEI. The CDR3 consists of 15 residues. V lost 5 bases and J lost 4; bases outside the gene matches: 7. CDR3 sequence (DNA): TGTGCCAGCAGTCCTGACAGGGGGCTATCCTATGGCTACACCTTC. This encodes CASSPDRGLSYGYTF.

This chain connects TRBV4-3 to TRBJ2-6; D is uncertain. Trimming removed 5 bases from V and 2 bases from J, with 10 bases in between. The CDR3 sequence is 15 residues long. Per germline, CDR1 LGHNA and CDR2 YSLEER. The chain's CDR3 is CASSRGTTGANVLTF. The CDR3 nucleotides read TGCGCCAGCAGCAGAGGAACCACTGGGGCCAACGTCCTGACTTTC.

This clone showed up just once. Here the CDR3 DNA reads TGTGCCAGCAGGACTAGCGGGAGAAGAGAAGAGCAGTACTTC. Amino acids: CASRTSGRREEQYF. V usage is TRBV27 and J usage is TRBJ2-7; 12 nucleotides agree with TRBD2. Germline V lookup: CDR1 MNHEY, CDR2 SMNVEV (reference sequence). V was pared by 6 bases and J by 7 bases, with 7 bases of the junction left unmatched. CDR3 size: 14 residues.

This clone was counted between two and nine times. The chain carries TRBV4-3 and TRBJ2-7, with D perhaps matching TRBD2 (6 bases). CDR3 size: 13 residues. Germline-derived CDR1 and CDR2 are LGHNA and YSLEER. V lost 4 bases, J lost 3 bases, and 10 bases lay in between. CDR3 sequence: CASSRSRGYEQYF. The CDR3 DNA follows: TGCGCCAGCAGCCGGTCGCGGGGCTACGAGCAGTACTTC.

This clone was seen just once. The V gene is TRBV18, the J gene TRBJ2-7, with 7 nucleotides matching TRBD1. V shed 2 bases, J shed 0 bases, and the junction held 4 bases outside the gene matches. The germline CDR1 and CDR2 sequences are KGHSH and LQKENI. The CDR3 loop spans 15 amino acids. CDR3 coding DNA: TGTGCCAGCTCACCAGGGCAGGGGGTCTCCTACGAGCAGTACTTC. This gives the protein CASSPGQGVSYEQYF. Combining the CDR3 with reference TRBV18 and TRBJ2-7 gives the whole variable domain NAGVMQNPRHLVRRRGQEARLRCSPMKGHSHVYWYRQLPEEGLKFMVYLQKENIIDESGMPKERFSAEFPKEGPSILRIQQVVRGDSAAYFCASSPGQGVSYEQYFGPGTRLTVT.

The rearrangement links TRBV29-1 to TRBJ2-7; 7 bases match TRBD1. V trimming: 7 bases; J trimming: 4 bases; junction bases outside the gene matches: 13. The CDR3 sequence is 14 residues long. CDR1 is SQVTM, CDR2 ANQGSEA, per germline. The CDR3 protein is CSGQGDVRYYEQYF. The CDR3 DNA is TGCAGCGGACAGGGTGACGTTCGGTATTACGAGCAGTACTTC.